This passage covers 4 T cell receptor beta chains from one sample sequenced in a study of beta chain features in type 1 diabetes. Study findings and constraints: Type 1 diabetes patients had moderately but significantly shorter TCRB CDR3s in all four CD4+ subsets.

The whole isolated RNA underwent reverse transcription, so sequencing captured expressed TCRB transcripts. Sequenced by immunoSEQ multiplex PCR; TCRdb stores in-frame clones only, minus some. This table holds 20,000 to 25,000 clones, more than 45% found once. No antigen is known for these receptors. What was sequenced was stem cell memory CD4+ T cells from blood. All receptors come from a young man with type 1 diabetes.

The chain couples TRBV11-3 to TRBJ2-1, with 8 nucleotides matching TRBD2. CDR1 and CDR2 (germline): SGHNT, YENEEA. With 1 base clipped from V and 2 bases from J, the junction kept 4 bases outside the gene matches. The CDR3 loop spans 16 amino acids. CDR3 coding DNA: TGTGCCAGCAGCTTAGGTATTAGCGGGACCTACAATGAGCAGTTCTTC. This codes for CASSLGISGTYNEQFF.

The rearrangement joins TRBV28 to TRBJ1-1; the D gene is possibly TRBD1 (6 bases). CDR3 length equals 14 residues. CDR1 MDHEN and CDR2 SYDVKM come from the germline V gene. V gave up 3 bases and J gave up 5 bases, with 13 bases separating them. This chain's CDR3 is CASSLLDRRTEAFF. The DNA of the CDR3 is TGTGCCAGCAGTTTGCTAGACAGGAGAACTGAAGCTTTCTTT.

The CDR3: CASSLGTGVNEQFF. As DNA, the CDR3 is TGTGCCAGCAGCTTGGGAACAGGGGTCAATGAGCAGTTCTTC. V and J are TRBV5-4 and TRBJ2-1; 7 bases are shared with TRBD1. With 0 bases clipped from V and 6 bases from J, the junction kept 3 bases outside the gene matches. The CDR3 runs 14 residues. CDR1 and CDR2 (germline): SGHNT, YYREEE (reference sequence).

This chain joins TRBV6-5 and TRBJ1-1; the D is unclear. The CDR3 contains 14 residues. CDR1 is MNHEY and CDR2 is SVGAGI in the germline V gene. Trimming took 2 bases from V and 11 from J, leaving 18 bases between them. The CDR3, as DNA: TGTGCCAGCAGTTACCGAATAGACACCTTTTACGCTTTCTTT. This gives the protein CASSYRIDTFYAFF.